This TCR beta chain was profiled in a study of OX40 agonist ivuxolimab in advanced cancers. Study-level information: Prior anti-PD-1, anti-PD-L1 or anti-CTLA-4 therapy did not bar entry, and more than 35% had some.

This CDR3 is 16 amino acids long. Germline CDR1 and CDR2: SGHTA and FQGNSA. The V gene end was trimmed by 5 bases and the J gene end by 2 bases; junction bases not matched to a gene: 5. Broader study findings: Within 6 weeks, CD4+ and CD8+ blood T cells expanded clonally at 0.1 to 3.0 mg/kg. Some nonresponders also had low normalized T-cell clonal expansion.

Details on this clone: Its antigen is still unknown.

Repertoires were generated with immunoSEQ multiplex PCR, while TCRdb's copy carries only in-frame clones and drops some. The sample includes approximately 54,000 clones, approximately 90% seen only once; the top ten take over 10%. The TCR sequence derives from an adult with an advanced solid tumor such as melanoma, head and neck, liver or kidney cancer. This sample comprised CD4+ or CD8+ T cells sorted from blood, obtained in a trial of the OX40 agonist ivuxolimab. The chain employs TRBV7-2 and TRBJ1-4; 10 nucleotides align to TRBD1. The CDR3 coding sequence is TGTGCCAGCAGCCGACAGGGGGCGCGGACTAATGAAAAACTGTTTTTT. This sequence encodes CASSRQGARTNEKLFF. Full variable domain (remainder filled in from reference TRBV7-2 and TRBJ1-4): GAGVSQSPSNKVTEKGKDVELRCDPISGHTALYWYRQSLGQGLEFLIYFQGNSAPDKSGLPSDRFSAERTGGSVSTLTIQRTQQEDSAVYLCASSRQGARTNEKLFFGSGTQLSVL.